This T cell receptor (beta chain) was captured in a study of T cell repertoires in cytomegalovirus infection. TCRdb analysed the reads with MiXCR anew, one entry per CDR3 protein. The sample lists approximately 500,000 distinct CDR3 sequences; 10% to 12% were seen once. Study-wide points: It was HLA-C-restricted CMV-specific TCR beta clonotypes that dominated the response ex vivo.

A word on this clonotype: Antigen specificity is unknown.

This CDR3 comprises 14 residues. V shed 0 bases and J shed 3 bases, with 7 bases lying between them. Germline CDR1 and CDR2: SGHNT and YYREEE (reference sequence). The receptor was derived from a human donor in good health (CMV status not recorded). Some clones in this sample may be carry-over from other donors' samples. The chain uses TRBV5-4 and TRBJ1-5; D gene unclear. Material for sequencing was PBMCs. Here the CDR3 reads CASSLEGINQPQHF. CDR3 coding DNA: TGTGCCAGCAGCTTGGAAGGTATCAATCAGCCCCAGCATTTT.